A single sample gave rise to the 7 T cell receptor beta chains below, sequenced in a study of vaccination and CD4 T cells after COVID-19. Treatment meaning: roughly 11-day PBMC culture with coronavirus spike peptide pools or control peptides (ViraFEST assay). CD4+ T cells that came from the unexposed donor were collected before the COVID-19 pandemic (2011-2018). These receptors have no identified antigens. Sequenced with the Oncomine TCR Beta short-read assay was DNA taken from cultured CD4+ T cells. Genomic DNA was drawn out of CD4+ T cells grown in culture. TCRdb ran MiXCR on the PCR reads and lists one entry per CDR3 protein. The table includes 9,000 to 10,000 distinct CDR3 sequences, under 40% detected once. Sequenced material: CD4+ T cells from blood, cultured in vitro. The source of these receptors is a human donor in good health.

The chain links TRBV2 to TRBJ2-7, with TRBD2 matching over 7 bases. Looked up from germline, CDR1 is SNHLY and CDR2 is FYNNEI. This CDR3 spans 15 amino acids. Trimming cost V 8 bases and J 2 bases; bases outside gene matches: 12. CDR3 DNA sequence: TGTGCCAGCCCTGGGAGTCCCCTAGCGGCCTACGAGCAGTACTTC. Translated: CASPGSPLAAYEQYF. Drawing the rest from reference TRBV2 and TRBJ2-7, the complete variable domain is EPEVTQTPSHQVTQMGQEVILRCVPISNHLYFYWYRQILGQKVEFLVSFYNNEISEKSEIFDDQFSVERPDGSNFTLKIRSTKLEDSAMYFCASPGSPLAAYEQYFGPGTRLTVT.

This clonotype showed up just a few times. This chain joins TRBV19 and TRBJ1-1; D is unclear. V lost 5 bases and J 0 bases, leaving 7 bases between the germline ends. Germline loops: CDR1 LNHDA, CDR2 SQIVND (reference sequence). CDR3 length: 13 amino acids. CDR3 residues: CASSPYMNTEAFF. As DNA, the CDR3 is TGTGCCAGTAGTCCATACATGAACACTGAAGCTTTCTTT.

The J gene is TRBJ2-7, the V gene TRBV7-9; the D is unclear. Germline V gene data show CDR1 as SEHNR and CDR2 as FQNEAQ (reference sequence). V lost 1 base to trimming and J lost 3 bases, with 7 bases between them. The CDR3 sequence is 13 residues long. DNA of the CDR3: TGTGCCAGCAGCTTAGGTCCAGGCTACGAGCAGTACTTC. As protein: CASSLGPGYEQYF.

As DNA, the CDR3 is TGTGCCAGCAGTTACCGCGGGACAGGGGGCAGGAGTGGAAACACCATATATTTT. Translating gives CASSYRGTGGRSGNTIYF. This rearrangement joins TRBV6-5 to TRBJ1-3, with 12 bases fitting TRBD1. J lost 3 bases, V lost 2 bases, and 8 bases had no gene match. The CDR3 sequence is 18 residues long. Germline CDR1 is MNHEY and CDR2 is SVGAGI.

This clonotype was seen a few times. The genes are TRBV7-9 and TRBJ2-7; 9 nucleotides match TRBD1. Looked up from germline, CDR1 is SEHNR and CDR2 is FQNEAQ (reference sequence). Trimming cost V 4 bases and J 0 bases; bases outside gene matches: 7. This CDR3 has 16 amino acids. In nucleotides, the CDR3 is TGTGCCAGCAGCTCCATAGTGACAGGGGGCTCCTACGAGCAGTACTTC. Protein sequence: CASSSIVTGGSYEQYF. The full variable domain, its missing parts supplied by reference TRBV7-9 and TRBJ2-7, is DTGVSQNPRHKITKRGQNVTFRCDPISEHNRLYWYRQTLGQGPEFLTYFQNEAQLEKSRLLSDRFSAERPKGSFSTLEIQRTEQGDSAMYLCASSSIVTGGSYEQYFGPGTRLTVT.

The chain combines TRBV30 with TRBJ2-3; D not certain. The CDR3 is made up of 14 amino acids. V was trimmed by 0 bases and J by 0 bases, leaving 7 bases between them. Germline V gene data show CDR1 as GTSNPN and CDR2 as SVGIG (reference sequence). CDR3 nucleotide sequence: TGTGCCTGGAGTGTAAGAGCGAGCACAGATACGCAGTATTTT. As protein: CAWSVRASTDTQYF.

This clonotype was seen only a few times. The chain combines TRBV27 with TRBJ2-7; unclear D gene. Looked up from germline, CDR1 is MNHEY and CDR2 is SMNVEV (reference sequence). V was cut by 2 bases and J by 4 bases, with 9 bases left in between. CDR3 size: 13 residues. Here the CDR3 reads CASSLLVEYEQYF. The CDR3 nucleotides read TGTGCCAGCAGTTTACTGGTTGAGTACGAGCAGTACTTC.